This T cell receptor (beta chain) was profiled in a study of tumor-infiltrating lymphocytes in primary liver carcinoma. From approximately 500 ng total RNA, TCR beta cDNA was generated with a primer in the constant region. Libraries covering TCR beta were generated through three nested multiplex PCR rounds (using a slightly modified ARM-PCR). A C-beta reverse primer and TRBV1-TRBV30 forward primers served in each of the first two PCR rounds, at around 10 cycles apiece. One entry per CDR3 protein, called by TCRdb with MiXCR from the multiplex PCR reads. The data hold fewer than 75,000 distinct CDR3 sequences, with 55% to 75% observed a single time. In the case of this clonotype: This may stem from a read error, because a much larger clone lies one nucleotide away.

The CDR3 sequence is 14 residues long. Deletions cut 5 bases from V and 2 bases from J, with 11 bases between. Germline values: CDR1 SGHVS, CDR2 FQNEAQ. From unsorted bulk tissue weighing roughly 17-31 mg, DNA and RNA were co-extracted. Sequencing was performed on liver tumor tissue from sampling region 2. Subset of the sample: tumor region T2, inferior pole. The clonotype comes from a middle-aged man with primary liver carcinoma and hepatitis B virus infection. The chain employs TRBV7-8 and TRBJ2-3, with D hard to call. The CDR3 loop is CASSIRGYTDTQYF. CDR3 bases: TGTGCCAGCAGCATTAGAGGATACACAGATACGCAGTATTTT.